The 19 T cell receptor beta chains given below trace back to one sample, sequenced in a study of monozygotic twins with inflammatory bowel disease. TCRdb reanalyzed the 5' RACE reads, giving one entry per CDR3 protein sequence and no DNA. The table for this sample gives tens of thousands of distinct CDR3 sequences. The material sequenced was blood. The receptor set was obtained from a human donor with ulcerative colitis or Crohn's disease, or a healthy co-twin of an affected twin (not recorded which).

CDR3 sequence: CSVGLGAAGTGELFF. The chain joins TRBV29-1 to TRBJ2-2; absent DNA, TCRdb's TRBD1 call cannot be checked. This CDR3 region has 15 residues. CDR1 and CDR2 (germline): SQVTM, ANQGSEA.

J is TRBJ1-3 and V is TRBV14; the D call of TRBD1 rests on TCRdb alone, since no DNA is present to check it. The CDR3 length is 18 residues. Germline CDR1 is SGHDN and CDR2 is FVKESK. CDR3 amino acids: CASSQVPIGQVLGNTIYF.

V gene TRBV7-9 combines with J gene TRBJ1-2; TCRdb lists TRBD1, though no DNA is available to test this call. The CDR3 has 13 residues. Germline V gene data show CDR1 as SEHNR and CDR2 as FQNEAQ (reference sequence). The CDR3 sequence: CASRLRDRGIYTF.

The chain employs TRBV20-1 and TRBJ2-1; TCRdb gives TRBD2 as the D gene, but with no DNA this cannot be confirmed. The CDR3 totals 14 residues. From germline, CDR1 is DFQATT and CDR2 SNEGSKA (reference sequence). The CDR3 spells CSAFLAGGVIEQFF.

The chain couples TRBV12-3 or TRBV12-4 to TRBJ2-1; TCRdb's D call, TRBD1, is unchecked because there is no DNA. This CDR3 spans 14 amino acids. The CDR3 sequence: CASSQDRTYNEQFF.

The genes are TRBV5-1 and TRBJ2-1; TCRdb selects TRBD1, and the lack of DNA leaves this call unchecked. From germline, CDR1 is SGHRS and CDR2 YFSETQ. The CDR3 covers 16 residues. CDR3 amino acids: CASSRFPDLDTNEQFF.

This rearrangement joins TRBV7-2 to TRBJ1-4; TCRdb reports TRBD1, a call that lacks DNA to check it against. Germline V lookup: CDR1 SGHTA, CDR2 FQGNSA. The CDR3 runs to 15 residues. CDR3 region: CASSLEGTGGEKLFF.

The chain couples TRBV6-5 to TRBJ1-4; TCRdb selects TRBD1, and the lack of DNA leaves this call unchecked. This CDR3 region has 14 residues. Looked up from germline, CDR1 is MNHEY and CDR2 is SVGAGI. The CDR3 loop reads CASSYDRGNEKLFF.

The CDR3 spells CSAIHRDRAREQYF. The chain joins TRBV20-1 to TRBJ2-7; without DNA, the TCRdb call of TRBD1 cannot be checked. The CDR3 sequence is 14 residues long. Germline V lookup: CDR1 DFQATT, CDR2 SNEGSKA (reference sequence).

V is TRBV5-8 and J is TRBJ2-5. Germline loops: CDR1 SGHTS, CDR2 YDEGEE. CDR3 length: 11 residues. The CDR3 loop is CASSGQETQYF.

V and J are TRBV5-1 and TRBJ2-7. CDR3 length: 13 residues. The V gene's germline CDR1 is SGHRS and CDR2 YFSETQ. The chain's CDR3 is CASSEFLGYEQYF.

V is TRBV5-5 and J is TRBJ2-7; TCRdb indicates TRBD1, and absent DNA this call remains unverified. Looked up from germline, CDR1 is SGHKS and CDR2 is YYEKEE (reference sequence). CDR3 size: 16 residues. The CDR3 region is CASSLAGRVNTYEQYF.

CDR3 sequence: CASSLSGMGNQPQHF. The chain is built from TRBV12-3 or TRBV12-4 and TRBJ1-5. This CDR3 has 15 amino acids.

The gene calls are TRBV11-2 and TRBJ2-1. The CDR3 loop spans 16 amino acids. Germline V gene data show CDR1 as SGHAT and CDR2 as FQNNGV. CDR3 residues: CASRISSVSSYNEQFF.

V is TRBV5-1 and J is TRBJ2-1. Germline assignment: CDR1 SGHRS and CDR2 YFSETQ. The CDR3 covers 13 residues. The CDR3 spells CASSPANYNEQFF. The whole variable domain, filled in from reference TRBV5-1 and TRBJ2-1, reads KAGVTQTPRYLIKTRGQQVTLSCSPISGHRSVSWYQQTPGQGLQFLFEYFSETQRNKGNFPGRFSGRQFSNSRSEMNVSTLELGDSALYLCASSPANYNEQFFGPGTRLTVL.

The chain is built from TRBV5-1 and TRBJ2-7; TCRdb lists TRBD1, though no DNA is available to test this call. This CDR3 has 15 residues. From germline, CDR1 is SGHRS and CDR2 YFSETQ. The CDR3 region is CASSPETGGFYEQYF.

The chain recombines TRBV11-2 with TRBJ2-7; TCRdb's D call of TRBD1 is untestable without DNA. The CDR3 is 15 residues long. The germline V gene encodes CDR1 SGHAT and CDR2 FQNNGV. The CDR3 sequence is CASSTTRGWGSEQYF.

V is TRBV5-1 and J is TRBJ1-1; absent DNA, TCRdb's TRBD1 call cannot be checked. The CDR3 has 14 amino acids. Germline V gene lookup returns CDR1 SGHRS and CDR2 YFSETQ. The CDR3 reads CASTRGGMNTEAFF.

This chain connects TRBV7-2 to TRBJ2-7; TCRdb names TRBD1, which stays unverified in the absence of DNA. The CDR3 covers 13 residues. The germline V gene encodes CDR1 SGHTA and CDR2 FQGNSA. CDR3 residues: CASISRQGYEQYF.